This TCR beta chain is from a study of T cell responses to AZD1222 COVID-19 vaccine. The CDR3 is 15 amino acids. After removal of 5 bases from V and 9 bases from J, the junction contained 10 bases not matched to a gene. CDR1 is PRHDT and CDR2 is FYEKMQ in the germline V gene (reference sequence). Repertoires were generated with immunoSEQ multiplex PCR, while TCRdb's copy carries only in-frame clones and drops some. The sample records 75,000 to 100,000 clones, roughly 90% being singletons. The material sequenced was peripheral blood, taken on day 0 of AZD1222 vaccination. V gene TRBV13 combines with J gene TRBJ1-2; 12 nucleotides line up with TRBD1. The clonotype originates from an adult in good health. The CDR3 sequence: CASSPGTGGSLSYTF. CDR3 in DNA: TGTGCCAGCAGCCCGGGGACAGGGGGCTCCCTAAGCTACACCTTC.